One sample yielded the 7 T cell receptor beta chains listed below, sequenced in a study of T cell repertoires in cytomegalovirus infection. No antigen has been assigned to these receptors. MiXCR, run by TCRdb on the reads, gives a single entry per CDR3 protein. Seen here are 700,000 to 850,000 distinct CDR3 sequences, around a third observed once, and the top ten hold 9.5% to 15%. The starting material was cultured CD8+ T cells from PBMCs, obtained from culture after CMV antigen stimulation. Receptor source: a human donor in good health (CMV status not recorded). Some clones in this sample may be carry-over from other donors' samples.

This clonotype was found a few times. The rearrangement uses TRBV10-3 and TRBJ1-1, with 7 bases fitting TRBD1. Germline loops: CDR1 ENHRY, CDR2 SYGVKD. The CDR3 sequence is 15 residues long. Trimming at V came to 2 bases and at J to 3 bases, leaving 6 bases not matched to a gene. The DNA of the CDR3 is TGTGCCATCAGTGAGCCCGACAGGGTTCACACTGAAGCTTTCTTT. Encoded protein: CAISEPDRVHTEAFF.

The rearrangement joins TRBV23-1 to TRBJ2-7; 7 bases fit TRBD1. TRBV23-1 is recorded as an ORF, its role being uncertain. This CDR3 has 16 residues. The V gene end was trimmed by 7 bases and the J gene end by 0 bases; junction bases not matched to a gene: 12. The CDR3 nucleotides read TGCGCCAGCACTCCCCTAGGGACAGCATTCTCCTACGAGCAGTACGTC. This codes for CASTPLGTAFSYEQYV.

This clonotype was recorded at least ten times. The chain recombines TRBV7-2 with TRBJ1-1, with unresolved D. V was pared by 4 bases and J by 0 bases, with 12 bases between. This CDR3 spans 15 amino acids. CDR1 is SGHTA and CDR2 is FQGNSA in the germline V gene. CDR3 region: CASSYDQSMNTEAFF. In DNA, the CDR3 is TGTGCCAGCAGCTATGACCAGTCGATGAACACTGAAGCTTTCTTT.

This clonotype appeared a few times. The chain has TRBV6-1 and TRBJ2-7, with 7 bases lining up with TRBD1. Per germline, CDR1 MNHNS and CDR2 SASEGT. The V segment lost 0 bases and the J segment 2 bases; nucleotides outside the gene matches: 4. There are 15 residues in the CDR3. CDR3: CASSEAGQRPYEQYF. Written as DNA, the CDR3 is TGTGCCAGCAGTGAAGCGGGACAGCGGCCCTACGAGCAGTACTTC.

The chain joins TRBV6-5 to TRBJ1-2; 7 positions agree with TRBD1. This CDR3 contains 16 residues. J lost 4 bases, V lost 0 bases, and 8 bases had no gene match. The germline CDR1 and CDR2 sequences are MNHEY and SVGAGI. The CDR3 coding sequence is TGTGCCAGCAGTTACTCGAGCCAGGGGGGAACCTATGGCTACACCTTC. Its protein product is CASSYSSQGGTYGYTF.

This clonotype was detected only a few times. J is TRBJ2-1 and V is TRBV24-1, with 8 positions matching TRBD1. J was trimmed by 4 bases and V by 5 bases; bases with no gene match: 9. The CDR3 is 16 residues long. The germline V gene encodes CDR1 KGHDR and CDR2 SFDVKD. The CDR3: CATSADGQGGYNEQFF. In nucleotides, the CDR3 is TGTGCCACCAGTGCCGACGGACAGGGTGGGTACAATGAGCAGTTCTTC.

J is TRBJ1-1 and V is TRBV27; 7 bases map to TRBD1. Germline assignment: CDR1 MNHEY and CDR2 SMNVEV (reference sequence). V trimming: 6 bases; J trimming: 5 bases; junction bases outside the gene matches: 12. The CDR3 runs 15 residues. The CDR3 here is CASSVVPDRATEAFF. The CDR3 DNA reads TGTGCCAGCAGCGTCGTCCCCGACAGGGCAACTGAAGCTTTCTTT.